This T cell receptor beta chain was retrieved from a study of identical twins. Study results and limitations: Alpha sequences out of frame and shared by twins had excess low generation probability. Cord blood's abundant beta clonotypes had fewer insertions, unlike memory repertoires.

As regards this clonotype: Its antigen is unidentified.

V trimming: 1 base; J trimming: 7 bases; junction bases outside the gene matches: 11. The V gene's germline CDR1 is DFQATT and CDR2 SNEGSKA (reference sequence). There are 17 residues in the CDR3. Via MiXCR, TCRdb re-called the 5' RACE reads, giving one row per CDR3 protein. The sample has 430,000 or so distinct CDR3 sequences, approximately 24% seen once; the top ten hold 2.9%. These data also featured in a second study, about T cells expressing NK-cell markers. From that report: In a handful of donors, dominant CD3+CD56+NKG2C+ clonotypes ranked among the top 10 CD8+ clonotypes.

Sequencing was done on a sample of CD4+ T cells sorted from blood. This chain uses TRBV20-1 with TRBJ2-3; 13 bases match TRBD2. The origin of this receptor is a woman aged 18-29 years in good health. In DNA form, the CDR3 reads TGCAGTGCTAGAGTAACTAGCGGGGGGGCCGGGAGGTATACGCAGTATTTT. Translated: CSARVTSGGAGRYTQYF.